These 21 T cell receptor beta chains share one sample of origin, sequenced in a study of Japanese encephalitis immunity and Zika vaccine responses. One entry per CDR3 protein, called by TCRdb with MiXCR from the 5' RACE reads. This table holds hundreds of distinct CDR3 sequences, about 4.5% found once. For less than seven days, PBMCs labeled with CFSE were cultured with peptide pools at roughly 1 ug/mL each. Proliferating CD4 T cells were sorted unfixed as live CD56-CD19-CD16-CD3+CD4+ CFSE-low cells. Sequenced material: antigen-activated CD4+ T cells from blood, cultured, taken during a Zika inactivated vaccine study. These receptors originate from an adult woman who received an inactivated Zika virus vaccine.

This clonotype is categorized as large (0.1 to 1%). The rearrangement joins TRBV19 to TRBJ1-5; D is unclear. The V end lost 7 bases, the J end lost 5 bases, and 9 bases lay between the germline ends. CDR1 LNHDA and CDR2 SQIVND come from the germline V gene (reference sequence). The CDR3 contains 12 residues. In nucleotides, the CDR3 is TGTGCCAGTAAGTCATTGGATCAGCCCCAGCATTTT. Amino acid sequence: CASKSLDQPQHF.

By sample share, this clonotype is hyperexpanded. This chain connects TRBV7-2 to TRBJ2-7; D is ambiguous. Trimming shortened V by 2 bases and J by 3 bases, and 8 bases separated the two germline ends. Germline V gene lookup returns CDR1 SGHTA and CDR2 FQGNSA. The CDR3 sequence is 13 residues long. In nucleotides, the CDR3 is TGTGCCAGCAGCTTATCTCCTAGCTACGAGCAGTACGTC. Protein: CASSLSPSYEQYV.

This clonotype is classed as large. The J gene is TRBJ1-4, the V gene TRBV5-1, with 9 bases fitting TRBD1. Germline V CDR1 and CDR2: SGHRS, YFSETQ. This CDR3 has 15 amino acids. Trimming took 3 bases from V and 5 from J; bases not matched to a gene: 5. The CDR3 is CASSSETGGNEKLFF. The CDR3, as DNA: TGCGCCAGCAGCTCGGAGACAGGGGGAAATGAAAAACTGTTTTTT.

This clonotype is labeled large (0.1 to 1%). The chain links TRBV10-3 to TRBJ2-1, with TRBD2 matching over 11 bases. Germline CDR1 reads ENHRY; CDR2 reads SYGVKD. Trimming at V came to 6 bases and at J to 8 bases, leaving 3 bases not matched to a gene. CDR3 length: 13 amino acids. The CDR3 nucleotides read TGTGCCATCAGCACTAGCGGGGGTGATGAGCAGTTCTTC. This translates into CAISTSGGDEQFF.

There are many counts of this clonotype. This CDR3 reads CASSQNLGDRGTEAFF. The CDR3 DNA is TGCGCCAGCAGCCAAAACTTGGGGGACAGGGGGACTGAAGCTTTCTTT. This chain uses TRBV4-3 with TRBJ1-1; 11 bases are a match to TRBD1. Trimming at V came to 2 bases and at J to 5 bases, leaving 7 bases not matched to a gene. In germline, CDR1 is LGHNA, CDR2 YSLEER. This CDR3 contains 16 residues.

This clonotype was counted ten times or more. V gene TRBV15 combines with J gene TRBJ2-7; TRBD1 matches at 7 bases. Germline CDR1 reads LNHNV; CDR2 reads YYDKDF (reference sequence). The CDR3 contains 15 residues. J was trimmed by 3 bases and V by 3 bases; bases with no gene match: 8. The CDR3 sequence: CATSRGSDRVYEQYF. The DNA for the CDR3 is TGTGCCACCAGCAGGGGTTCCGACAGGGTCTACGAGCAGTACTTC.

This clonotype occurred a few times. The rearrangement links TRBV12-3 or TRBV12-4 to TRBJ2-3; D unclear. V lost 5 bases and J 6 bases, leaving 12 bases between the germline ends. CDR3 length: 13 residues. The CDR3 spells CASSPRTADTQYF. For the CDR3, the DNA is TGTGCCAGCAGTCCACGGACGGCCGATACGCAGTATTTT.

CDR3 residues: CASSTSGGADTQYF. CDR3 nucleotide sequence: TGTGCCAGCAGCACTAGCGGGGGGGCAGATACGCAGTATTTT. This chain uses TRBV12-3 or TRBV12-4 with TRBJ2-3; 13 bases are shared with TRBD2. The ends lost 6 bases at V and 4 bases at J; junction bases unmatched: 1. This CDR3 comprises 14 residues.

This clonotype was found many times. The V gene is TRBV18, the J gene TRBJ2-3, with 7 bases that match TRBD2. Germline V lookup: CDR1 KGHSH, CDR2 LQKENI. The CDR3 totals 15 residues. Unmatched junction bases numbered 6, after V lost 3 bases and J lost 3 bases. CDR3 nucleotide sequence: TGTGCCAGCTCACCGAGCAGCGGGGTGACAGATACGCAGTATTTT. Translating gives CASSPSSGVTDTQYF.

This clonotype is judged medium-sized. The V gene is TRBV9, the J gene TRBJ1-1; 7 bases are shared with TRBD1. Trimming at V came to 0 bases and at J to 11 bases, leaving 7 bases not matched to a gene. The CDR3 extends over 13 amino acids. Germline lookup yields CDR1 SGDLS and CDR2 YYNGEE. The CDR3 region is CASSVEGRGQAFF. The CDR3 DNA reads as TGTGCCAGCAGCGTAGAGGGGAGGGGGCAGGCTTTCTTT.

This clonotype is medium-sized by share. Here the CDR3 reads CASSLEPAGRKLFF. In DNA, the CDR3 is TGTGCCAGCAGCTTAGAGCCGGCAGGGAGAAAACTGTTTTTT. The V call is TRBV11-2, the J call TRBJ1-4; D is perhaps TRBD1 (5 bases). Germline V gene sequence: CDR1 SGHAT, CDR2 FQNNGV. This CDR3 comprises 14 residues. The ends were cut back, 0 bases at V and 10 bases at J, with 12 bases in the middle.

Relative to its sample, this clonotype is medium-sized (0.01 to 0.1%). The CDR3 nucleotides read TGCGCCAGCAGCTTGGAAGGACTAGCGGAGCAGTTCTTC. This encodes CASSLEGLAEQFF. The V call is TRBV5-1, the J call TRBJ2-1; 9 bases are shared with TRBD2. The CDR3 runs to 13 residues. V gave up 0 bases and J gave up 10 bases; unmatched junction bases: 2. Germline-derived CDR1 and CDR2 are SGHRS and YFSETQ.

By share, this clonotype ranks as hyperexpanded. The V and J genes are TRBV7-9 and TRBJ1-1; D is undetermined. This CDR3 is 14 amino acids long. V was pared by 5 bases and J by 1 base, with 11 bases between. Germline lookup yields CDR1 SEHNR and CDR2 FQNEAQ (reference sequence). The CDR3 sequence: CASSPDVPNTEAFF. The CDR3 DNA sequence: TGTGCCAGCAGCCCGGACGTGCCGAACACTGAAGCTTTCTTT.

V gene TRBV5-1 combines with J gene TRBJ2-3, with 8 bases that match TRBD1. J lost 11 bases, V lost 4 bases, and 15 bases had no gene match. The CDR3 is made up of 15 amino acids. Per the germline V gene, CDR1 is SGHRS and CDR2 is YFSETQ. CDR3 nucleotides: TGCGCCAGCAGCATGACAGGGGCCCCCCCAGGGGAGCAGTATTTT. This codes for CASSMTGAPPGEQYF.

The chain recombines TRBV28 with TRBJ1-2; 9 nucleotides agree with TRBD1. CDR1 MDHEN and CDR2 SYDVKM come from the germline V gene. Trimming took 5 bases from V and 4 from J; bases not matched to a gene: 5. CDR3 length: 14 amino acids. The chain's CDR3 is CASSPGDRVYGYTF. CDR3 sequence (DNA): TGTGCCAGCAGTCCTGGGGACAGGGTCTATGGCTACACCTTC.

This clonotype is judged large. The rearrangement joins TRBV15 to TRBJ1-4; D may be TRBD1 (5 bases). CDR3 length: 15 residues. V was clipped by 2 bases and J by 5 bases, with 12 bases between them. Germline V gives CDR1 LNHNV, CDR2 YYDKDF (reference sequence). This CDR3 reads CATSRTTGGNEKLFF. CDR3 coding DNA: TGTGCCACCAGCAGAACCACCGGGGGGAATGAAAAACTGTTTTTT.

By share of the sample, this clonotype is medium-sized. The J gene is TRBJ1-2, the V gene TRBV4-3, with a tentative D call TRBD1 (5 bases). V was cut by 1 base and J by 9 bases, with 15 bases left in between. Germline CDR1 is LGHNA and CDR2 is YSLEER. CDR3 length: 14 amino acids. CDR3: CASSQVMGDPSYTF. CDR3 nucleotide sequence: TGCGCCAGCAGCCAAGTCATGGGGGACCCTAGCTACACCTTC.

Remarks on this clonotype: This may be a read error: a much more frequent sequence differs by one nucleotide. The chain combines TRBV4-3 with TRBJ1-1; no firm D call. Germline V gives CDR1 LGHNA, CDR2 YSLEER. The CDR3 contains 14 residues. The CDR3 sequence: CASSQESGFTGAFF. DNA for the CDR3: TGCGCCAGCAGCCAAGAATCGGGGTTCACTGGAGCTTTCTTT.

By its share, this clonotype is large. CDR3 nucleotide sequence: TGTGCCAGCAGCCCCCCTGGGGACAGGGGGTTCTACGAGCAGTACTTC. The encoded protein is CASSPPGDRGFYEQYF. The rearrangement uses TRBV5-4 and TRBJ2-7, with 11 positions matching TRBD1. Unmatched junction bases numbered 9, after V lost 4 bases and J lost 3 bases. Per germline, CDR1 SGHNT and CDR2 YYREEE (reference sequence). The CDR3 has 16 residues. The full variable domain, completed using reference TRBV5-4 and TRBJ2-7, is ETGVTQSPTHLIKTRGQQVTLRCSSQSGHNTVSWYQQALGQGPQFIFQYYREEENGRGNFPPRFSGLQFPNYSSELNVNALELDDSALYLCASSPPGDRGFYEQYFGPGTRLTVT.

By share of the sample, this clonotype is hyperexpanded. The chain employs TRBV19 and TRBJ1-3; D uncertain. CDR1 and CDR2 (germline): LNHDA, SQIVND (reference sequence). The CDR3 consists of 14 residues. Trimming left V 7 bases short and J 2 bases short, with 12 bases between. The CDR3 sequence is CASMGGLPGNTIYF. The CDR3 DNA follows: TGTGCCAGTATGGGAGGACTCCCTGGAAACACCATATATTTT.

This clonotype ranks as large. For the CDR3, the DNA is TGTGCCAGCAGTCCACGGCCGAACACTGAAGCTTTCTTT. Translation: CASSPRPNTEAFF. The J gene is TRBJ1-1, the V gene TRBV3-1; the D is unclear. In germline, CDR1 is LGHDT, CDR2 YNNKEL (reference sequence). Trimming took 6 bases from V and 1 from J, leaving 9 bases between them. This CDR3 contains 13 residues.